These 15 T cell receptor beta chains came from one sample sequenced in a study of cytomegalovirus exposure and HLA in healthy donors. Amplification used 60 Vbeta primers and 13 Jbeta primers. Generated by immunoSEQ multiplex PCR, the TCRdb table keeps only in-frame clones and is missing some. In the table there are hundreds of thousands of clones, roughly 91% of which are singletons. The sequencing sample was made of PBMCs. These receptors were obtained from a woman younger than 30 in good health and CMV-seronegative.

The chain couples TRBV6-1 to TRBJ2-7; 7 nucleotides match TRBD1. V was pared by 6 bases and J by 2 bases, with 4 bases of the junction left unmatched. Germline V gives CDR1 MNHNS, CDR2 SASEGT. CDR3 length: 13 amino acids. CDR3 region: CASRGTATYEQYF. For the CDR3, the DNA is TGTGCCAGCAGGGGGACAGCAACCTACGAGCAGTACTTC.

CDR3 loop: CARGQETGDNSPLHF. The CDR3 nucleotides are TGTGCCAGGGGGCAGGAGACAGGCGATAATTCACCCCTCCACTTT. The rearrangement joins TRBV6-4 to TRBJ1-6; a weak D match, TRBD1 (6 bases). The CDR3 contains 15 residues. Germline V gene sequence: CDR1 MRHNA, CDR2 SNTAGT. Trimming pared 9 bases from V and 5 bases from J, leaving 17 bases between.

The chain is built from TRBV9 and TRBJ2-5; the match to TRBD2 covers 10 bases. CDR3 length equals 15 residues. Unmatched junction bases numbered 8, after V lost 4 bases and J lost 5 bases. Germline V lookup: CDR1 SGDLS, CDR2 YYNGEE. The CDR3 reads CASSPRAGGPETQYF. The DNA for the CDR3 is TGTGCCAGCAGCCCCCGAGCGGGGGGGCCTGAGACCCAGTACTTC.

This clone was picked up one time. The chain is built from TRBV7-9 and TRBJ2-4, with 8 bases lining up with TRBD2. The CDR3 sequence is 14 residues long. The V gene's germline CDR1 is SEHNR and CDR2 FQNEAQ (reference sequence). The ends lost 5 bases at V and 6 bases at J; junction bases unmatched: 6. The CDR3 region is CASSIQSGGNIQYF. In nucleotides, the CDR3 is TGTGCCAGCAGCATTCAAAGCGGGGGAAACATTCAGTACTTC.

The chain joins TRBV5-4 to TRBJ2-5; 7 bases fit TRBD2. The CDR3 extends over 15 amino acids. V lost 2 bases and J lost 5; bases outside the gene matches: 9. CDR1 and CDR2 from the germline V gene are SGHNT and YYREEE (reference sequence). The CDR3 nucleotides read TGTGCCAGCAGCTTTCTGGAGGCCGGGGGGGAGACCCAGTACTTC. It yields the protein CASSFLEAGGETQYF.

CDR3 protein: CASSPPTPADTEAFF. In DNA, the CDR3 is TGTGCCAGCAGCCCTCCGACTCCTGCGGACACTGAAGCTTTCTTT. This rearrangement joins TRBV7-9 to TRBJ1-1; no clear D gene. V lost 5 bases and J 3 bases, leaving 16 bases between the germline ends. Germline V gene data show CDR1 as SEHNR and CDR2 as FQNEAQ (reference sequence). The CDR3 has 15 amino acids.

This chain links TRBV19 with TRBJ2-7; tentatively, D is TRBD2 (5 bases). The V end was cut by 1 base, the J end by 2 bases, with 9 bases between. Germline V CDR1 and CDR2: LNHDA, SQIVND (reference sequence). CDR3 length equals 14 residues. The DNA for the CDR3 is TGTGCCAGTAGTATAGGAGGGAACCCCTACGAGCAGTACTTC. This gives the protein CASSIGGNPYEQYF.

The chain links TRBV11-2 to TRBJ1-2, with D hard to call. Germline-derived CDR1 and CDR2 are SGHAT and FQNNGV. The CDR3 spans 13 residues. Trimming removed 7 bases from V and 3 bases from J, with 12 bases in between. This CDR3 reads CASTRSPYYGYTF. For the CDR3, the DNA is TGTGCCAGCACCAGGTCTCCCTACTATGGCTACACCTTC.

This chain joins TRBV6-5 and TRBJ2-3, with TRBD1 matching over 8 bases. The germline V gene has CDR1 MNHEY and CDR2 SVGAGI. The trim removed 4 bases at V and 2 bases at J, leaving 2 bases unmatched. This CDR3 has 14 amino acids. The CDR3 spells CASSFQGATDTQYF. The DNA of the CDR3 is TGTGCCAGCAGTTTTCAGGGGGCCACAGATACGCAGTATTTT.

The chain recombines TRBV19 with TRBJ2-7; 7 bases are shared with TRBD2. J gave up 7 bases and V 3 bases, and 9 bases lay outside the gene matches. Germline CDR1 and CDR2: LNHDA and SQIVND (reference sequence). This CDR3 region has 14 residues. The CDR3 here is CASSMRTRLFEQYF. CDR3 bases: TGTGCCAGTAGTATGCGGACTAGACTCTTTGAGCAGTACTTC. Looking up the rest from reference TRBV19 and TRBJ2-7 gives the full variable domain: DGGITQSPKYLFRKEGQNVTLSCEQNLNHDAMYWYRQDPGQGLRLIYYSQIVNDFQKGDIAEGYSVSREKKESFPLTVTSAQKNPTAFYLCASSMRTRLFEQYFGPGTRLTVT.

The V call is TRBV4-1, the J call TRBJ2-7; 8 positions match TRBD2. The CDR3 runs 19 residues. CDR1 is MGHRA and CDR2 is YSYEKL in the germline V gene. The J segment lost 2 bases and the V segment lost 1 base, leaving 16 bases of the junction unmatched. CDR3 sequence (DNA): TGCGCCAGCAGCCAAGGCCTAGCGGGCCAGAAGAGAACCCCCTACGAGCAGTACTTC. Translated: CASSQGLAGQKRTPYEQYF.

In its sample, this clone was seen once. V and J are TRBV19 and TRBJ1-4, with 9 bases that match TRBD1. CDR3 length: 17 residues. J gave up 6 bases and V 7 bases, and 15 bases lay outside the gene matches. The germline CDR1 and CDR2 sequences are LNHDA and SQIVND (reference sequence). CDR3 amino acids: CASTHTPRQGGDEKLFF. The CDR3 region has the DNA TGTGCCAGTACCCACACGCCGAGACAGGGGGGGGATGAAAAACTGTTTTTT. Variable domain in full (rest from reference TRBV19 and TRBJ1-4): DGGITQSPKYLFRKEGQNVTLSCEQNLNHDAMYWYRQDPGQGLRLIYYSQIVNDFQKGDIAEGYSVSREKKESFPLTVTSAQKNPTAFYLCASTHTPRQGGDEKLFFGSGTQLSVL.

The chain joins TRBV21-1 to TRBJ2-3; the table's D call of TRBD2 was not tested on the DNA. TRBV21-1 is a pseudogene. The CDR3 is made up of 15 amino acids. CDR3 residues: CASNPGTRGTDTQYF. The CDR3 DNA reads as TGTGCCAGCAACCCCGGGACTAGGGGCACAGATACGCAGTATTTT.

V and J are TRBV7-9 and TRBJ2-7; D ambiguous. Trimming took 5 bases from V and 2 from J, leaving 7 bases between them. The CDR3 is 12 amino acids. CDR1 and CDR2 from the germline V gene are SEHNR and FQNEAQ (reference sequence). The CDR3 spells CASSPSAYEQYF. CDR3 DNA sequence: TGTGCCAGCAGCCCCTCGGCCTACGAGCAGTACTTC.

The V and J genes are TRBV11-3 and TRBJ2-2, with D maybe TRBD2 (6 bases). V dropped 1 base and J dropped 7 bases, with 13 bases sitting between them. Germline assignment: CDR1 SGHNT and CDR2 YENEEA. The CDR3 has 15 amino acids. CDR3 in amino acids: CASSLGSRGNGELFF. CDR3 DNA sequence: TGTGCCAGCAGCTTAGGTTCCCGGGGGAACGGGGAGCTGTTTTTT.